This TCR beta chain is drawn from a study of blood T cell repertoires in COVID-19. As for the study in general: Samples taken during acute and convalescent COVID-19 were collected in the United States, Italy and Spain.

Data came from immunoSEQ multiplex PCR; TCRdb stores just in-frame clones and leaves some out. The sample contains fewer than 95,000 clones, roughly nine tenths of which appear only once. CDR1 and CDR2 (germline): KGHSH, LQKENI. V dropped 0 bases and J dropped 0 bases, with 8 bases sitting between them. The CDR3 covers 15 residues. Input material: peripheral blood. This sequence originates from a man aged 50-59 years with acute or convalescent COVID-19. V gene TRBV18 combines with J gene TRBJ1-2; perhaps TRBD1 as D (5 bases). CDR3 in amino acids: CASSPPSGPNYGYTF. In DNA form, the CDR3 reads TGTGCCAGCTCACCACCGTCAGGGCCTAACTATGGCTACACCTTC.